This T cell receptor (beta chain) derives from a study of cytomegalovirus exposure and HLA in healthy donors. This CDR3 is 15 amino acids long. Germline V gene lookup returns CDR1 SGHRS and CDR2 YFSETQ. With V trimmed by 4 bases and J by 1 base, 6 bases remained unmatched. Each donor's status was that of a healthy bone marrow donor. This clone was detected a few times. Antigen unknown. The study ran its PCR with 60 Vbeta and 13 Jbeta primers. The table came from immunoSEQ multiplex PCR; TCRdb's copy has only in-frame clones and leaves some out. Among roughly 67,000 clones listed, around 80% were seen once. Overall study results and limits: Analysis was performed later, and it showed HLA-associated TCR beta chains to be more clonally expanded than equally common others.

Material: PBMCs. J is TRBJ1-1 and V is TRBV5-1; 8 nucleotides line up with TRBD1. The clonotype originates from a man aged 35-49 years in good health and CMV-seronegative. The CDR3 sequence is CASSTGTGGNTEAFF. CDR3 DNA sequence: TGCGCCAGCAGCACGGGGACAGGCGGGAACACTGAAGCTTTCTTT.